The present T cell receptor (beta chain) was sequenced within a study of blood T cell repertoires in COVID-19. Germline CDR1 reads SGHRS; CDR2 reads YFSETQ. Trimming removed 4 bases from V and 12 bases from J, with 23 bases in between. The CDR3 consists of 14 residues. The table came from immunoSEQ multiplex PCR; TCRdb's copy has only in-frame clones and leaves some out. The repertoire holds 150,000 to 200,000 clones, with roughly 82% as singletons. This clone was counted between two and nine times. Sequenced input: peripheral blood. The V and J genes are TRBV5-1 and TRBJ2-7; D is possibly TRBD1 (5 bases). This clonotype was obtained from a woman aged 55-70 years with COVID-19, enrolled during active disease. The CDR3 here is CASSPEAGLPVSYV. In DNA form, the CDR3 reads TGCGCCAGCAGCCCCGAGGCAGGGCTACCGGTTTCGTACGTC.